This TCR beta chain was recorded in a study of shared clonotypes between healthy human individuals. Naive CD8 populations comprised CD45RO-negative cells positively selected for CCR7, excluding terminally differentiated effector memory CD45RA+ cells. Deletions cut 2 bases from V and 6 bases from J, with 18 bases between. The CDR3 totals 15 residues. Germline CDR1 and CDR2: GTSNPN and SVGIG (reference sequence). Data came from immunoSEQ multiplex PCR; TCRdb stores just in-frame clones and leaves some out. The sample gives about 2,200,000 clones, 85% to 95% of which show up once; under 2% is in the top ten.

The J gene is TRBJ2-3, the V gene TRBV30; D might be TRBD1 or TRBD2, each matching 5 bases. This TCR was sampled from a man between 18 and 29 years old in good health. Some clones in this sample may be carry-over from other donors' samples. The material sequenced was naive CD8+ T cells from PBMCs. CDR3 sequence reads: CAWSHTGAPTDTQYF. The CDR3 nucleotides read TGTGCCTGGAGTCACACCGGGGCCCCAACCGATACGCAGTATTTT.